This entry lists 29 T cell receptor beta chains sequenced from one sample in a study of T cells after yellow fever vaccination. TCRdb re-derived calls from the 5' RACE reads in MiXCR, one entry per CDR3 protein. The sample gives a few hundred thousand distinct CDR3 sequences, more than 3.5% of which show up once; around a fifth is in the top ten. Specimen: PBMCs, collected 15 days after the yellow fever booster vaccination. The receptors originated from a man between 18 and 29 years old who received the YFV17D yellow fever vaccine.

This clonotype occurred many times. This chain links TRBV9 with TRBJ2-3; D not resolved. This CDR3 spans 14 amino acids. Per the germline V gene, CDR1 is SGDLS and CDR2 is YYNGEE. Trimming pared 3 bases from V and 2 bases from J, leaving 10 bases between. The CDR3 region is CASSGGLLTDTQYF. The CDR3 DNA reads TGTGCCAGCAGCGGTGGGCTCCTCACAGATACGCAGTATTTT.

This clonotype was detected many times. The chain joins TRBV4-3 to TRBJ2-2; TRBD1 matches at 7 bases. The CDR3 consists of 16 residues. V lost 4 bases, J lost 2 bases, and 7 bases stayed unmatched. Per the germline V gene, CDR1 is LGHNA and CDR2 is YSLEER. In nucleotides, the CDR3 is TGCGCCAGCAGCCGGCATAGACAGGGAAACACCGGGGAGCTGTTTTTT. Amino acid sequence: CASSRHRQGNTGELFF.

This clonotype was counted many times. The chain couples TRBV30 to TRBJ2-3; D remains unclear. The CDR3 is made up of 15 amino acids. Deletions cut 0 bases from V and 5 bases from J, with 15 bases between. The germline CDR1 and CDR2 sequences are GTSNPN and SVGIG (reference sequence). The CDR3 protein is CAWSVGWSGQDTQYF. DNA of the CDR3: TGTGCCTGGAGTGTAGGGTGGTCTGGTCAAGATACGCAGTATTTT.

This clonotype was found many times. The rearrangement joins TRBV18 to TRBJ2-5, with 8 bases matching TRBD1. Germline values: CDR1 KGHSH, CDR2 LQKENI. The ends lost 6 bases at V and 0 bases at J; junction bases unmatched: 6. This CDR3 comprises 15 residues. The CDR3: CASSPNRGDQETQYF. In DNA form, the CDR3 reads TGTGCCAGCTCCCCCAACAGGGGGGACCAAGAGACCCAGTACTTC.

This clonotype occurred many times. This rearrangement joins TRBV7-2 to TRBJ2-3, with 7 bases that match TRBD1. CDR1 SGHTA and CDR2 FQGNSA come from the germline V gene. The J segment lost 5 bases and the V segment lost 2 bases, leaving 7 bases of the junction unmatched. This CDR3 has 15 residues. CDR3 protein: CASSLSAGGGDTQYF. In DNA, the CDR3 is TGTGCCAGCAGCTTATCAGCAGGGGGTGGAGATACGCAGTATTTT.

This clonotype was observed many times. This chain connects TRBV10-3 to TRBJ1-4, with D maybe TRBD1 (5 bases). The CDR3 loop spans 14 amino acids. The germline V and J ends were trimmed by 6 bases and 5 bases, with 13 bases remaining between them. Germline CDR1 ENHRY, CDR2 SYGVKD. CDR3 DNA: TGTGCCATCAGCCCCAGGGTGGAAAATGAAAAACTGTTTTTT. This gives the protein CAISPRVENEKLFF.

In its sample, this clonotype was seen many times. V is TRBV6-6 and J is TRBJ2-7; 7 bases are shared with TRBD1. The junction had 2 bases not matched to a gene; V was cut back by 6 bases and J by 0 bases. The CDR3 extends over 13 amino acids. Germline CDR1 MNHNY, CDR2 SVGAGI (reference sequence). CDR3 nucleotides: TGTGCCAGCAGAGGGACAGTCTCCTACGAGCAGTACGTC. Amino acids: CASRGTVSYEQYV.

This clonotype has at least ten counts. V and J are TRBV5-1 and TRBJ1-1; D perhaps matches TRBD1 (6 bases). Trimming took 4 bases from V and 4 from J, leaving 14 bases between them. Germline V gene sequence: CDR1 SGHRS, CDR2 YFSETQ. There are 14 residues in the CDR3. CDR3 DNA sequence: TGCGCCAGCAGCGGGGACATGAGATTCACTGAAGCTTTCTTT. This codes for CASSGDMRFTEAFF.

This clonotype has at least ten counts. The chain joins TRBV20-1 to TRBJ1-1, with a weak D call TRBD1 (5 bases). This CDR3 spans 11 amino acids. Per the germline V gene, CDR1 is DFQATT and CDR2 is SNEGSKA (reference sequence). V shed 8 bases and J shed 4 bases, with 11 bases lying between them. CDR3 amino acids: CSPLGGTEAFF. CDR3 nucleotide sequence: TGCAGTCCCCTGGGGGGCACTGAAGCTTTCTTT.

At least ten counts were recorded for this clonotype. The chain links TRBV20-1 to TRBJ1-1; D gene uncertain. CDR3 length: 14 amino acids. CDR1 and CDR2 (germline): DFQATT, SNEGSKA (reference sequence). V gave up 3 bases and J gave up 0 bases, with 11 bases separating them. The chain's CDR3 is CSASRMEMNTEAFF. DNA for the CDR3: TGCAGTGCTAGTAGGATGGAGATGAACACTGAAGCTTTCTTT.

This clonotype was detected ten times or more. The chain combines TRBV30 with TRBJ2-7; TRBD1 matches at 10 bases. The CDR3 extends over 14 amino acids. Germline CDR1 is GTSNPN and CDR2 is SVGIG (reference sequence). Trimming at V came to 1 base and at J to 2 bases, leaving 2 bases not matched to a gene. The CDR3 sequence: CAWSGGTGAYEQYF. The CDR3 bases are TGTGCCTGGAGTGGCGGGACAGGGGCCTACGAGCAGTACTTC.

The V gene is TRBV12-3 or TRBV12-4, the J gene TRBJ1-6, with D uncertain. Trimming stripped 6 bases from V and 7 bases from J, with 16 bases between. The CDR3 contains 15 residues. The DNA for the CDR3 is TGTGCCAGCAGAAAAGAGACAAGGCCCAATTCACCCCTCCACTTT. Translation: CASRKETRPNSPLHF.

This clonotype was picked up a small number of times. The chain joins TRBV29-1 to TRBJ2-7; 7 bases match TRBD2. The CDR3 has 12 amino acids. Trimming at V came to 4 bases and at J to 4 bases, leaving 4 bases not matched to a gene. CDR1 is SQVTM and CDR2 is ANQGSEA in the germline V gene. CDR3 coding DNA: TGCAGCGTTGTCAGGGAGGGGTACGAGCAGTACTTC. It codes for CSVVREGYEQYF.

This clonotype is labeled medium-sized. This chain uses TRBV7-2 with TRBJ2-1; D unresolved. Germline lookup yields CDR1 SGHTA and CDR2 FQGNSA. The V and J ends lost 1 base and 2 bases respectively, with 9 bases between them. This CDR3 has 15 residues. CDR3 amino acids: CASSLDLSTYNEQFF. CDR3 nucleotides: TGTGCCAGCAGCTTAGATCTTAGTACCTACAATGAGCAGTTCTTC.

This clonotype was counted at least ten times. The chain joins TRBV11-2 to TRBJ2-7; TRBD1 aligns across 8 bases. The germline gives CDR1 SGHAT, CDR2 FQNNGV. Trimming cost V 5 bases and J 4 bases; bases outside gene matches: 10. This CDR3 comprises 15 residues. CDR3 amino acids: CASSAGPGQVYEQYF. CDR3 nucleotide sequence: TGTGCCAGCAGCGCTGGACCGGGACAGGTATACGAGCAGTACTTC. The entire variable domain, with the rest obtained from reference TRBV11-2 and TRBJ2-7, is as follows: EAGVAQSPRYKIIEKRQSVAFWCNPISGHATLYWYQQILGQGPKLLIQFQNNGVVDDSQLPKDRFSAERLKGVDSTLKIQPAKLEDSAVYLCASSAGPGQVYEQYFGPGTRLTVT.

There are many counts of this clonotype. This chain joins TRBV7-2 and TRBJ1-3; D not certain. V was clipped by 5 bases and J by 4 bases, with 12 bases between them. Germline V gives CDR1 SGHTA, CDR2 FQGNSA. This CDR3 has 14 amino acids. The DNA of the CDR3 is TGTGCCAGCAGCCCCTCTGTCGGGGGAAACACCATATATTTT. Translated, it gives CASSPSVGGNTIYF.

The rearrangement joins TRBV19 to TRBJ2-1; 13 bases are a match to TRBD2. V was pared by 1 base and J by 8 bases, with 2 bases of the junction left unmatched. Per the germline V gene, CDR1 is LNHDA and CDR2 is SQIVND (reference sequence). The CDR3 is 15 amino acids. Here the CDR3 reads CASSIGGLAGDEQFF. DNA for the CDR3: TGTGCCAGTAGTATAGGCGGACTAGCGGGGGATGAGCAGTTCTTC.

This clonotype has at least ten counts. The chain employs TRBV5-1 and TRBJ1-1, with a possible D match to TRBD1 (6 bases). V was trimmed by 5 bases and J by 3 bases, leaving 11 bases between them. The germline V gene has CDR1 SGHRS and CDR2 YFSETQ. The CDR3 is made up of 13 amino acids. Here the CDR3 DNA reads TGCGCCAGCAGGGAAACAGGGTACACTGAAGCTTTCTTT. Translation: CASRETGYTEAFF.

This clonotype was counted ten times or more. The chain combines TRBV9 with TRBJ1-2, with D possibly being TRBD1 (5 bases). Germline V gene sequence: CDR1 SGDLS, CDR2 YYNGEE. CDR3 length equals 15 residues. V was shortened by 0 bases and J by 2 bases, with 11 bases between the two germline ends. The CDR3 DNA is TGTGCCAGCAGCGTAGCTACGGCAGGGAACTATGGCTACACCTTC. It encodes CASSVATAGNYGYTF.

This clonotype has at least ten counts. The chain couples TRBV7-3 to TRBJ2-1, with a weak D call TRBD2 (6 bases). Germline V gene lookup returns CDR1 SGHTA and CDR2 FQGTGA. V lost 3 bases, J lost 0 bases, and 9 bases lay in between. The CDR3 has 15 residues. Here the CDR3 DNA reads TGTGCCAGCAGCTTGGGGACTGCCTCCTACAATGAGCAGTTCTTC. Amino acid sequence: CASSLGTASYNEQFF.

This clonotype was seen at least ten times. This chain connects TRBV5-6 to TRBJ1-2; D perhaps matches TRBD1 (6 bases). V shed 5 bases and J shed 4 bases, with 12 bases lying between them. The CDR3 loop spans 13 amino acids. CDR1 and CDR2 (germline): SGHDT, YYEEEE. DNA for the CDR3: TGTGCCAGCAGATTTACAGGGAGCTATGGCTACACCTTC. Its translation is CASRFTGSYGYTF.

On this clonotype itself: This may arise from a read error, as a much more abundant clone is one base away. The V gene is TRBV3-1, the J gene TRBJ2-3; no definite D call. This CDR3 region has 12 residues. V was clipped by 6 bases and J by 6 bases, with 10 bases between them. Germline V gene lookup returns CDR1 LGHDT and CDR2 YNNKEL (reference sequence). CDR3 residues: CASSHGFDTQYF. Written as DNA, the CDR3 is TGTGCCAGCAGTCATGGATTCGATACGCAGTATTTT.

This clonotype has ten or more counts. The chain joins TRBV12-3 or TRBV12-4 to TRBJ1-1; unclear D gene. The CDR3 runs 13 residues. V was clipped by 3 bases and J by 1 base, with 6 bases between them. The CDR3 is CASSFSGNTEAFF. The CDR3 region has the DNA TGTGCCAGCAGTTTTTCAGGGAACACTGAAGCTTTCTTT.

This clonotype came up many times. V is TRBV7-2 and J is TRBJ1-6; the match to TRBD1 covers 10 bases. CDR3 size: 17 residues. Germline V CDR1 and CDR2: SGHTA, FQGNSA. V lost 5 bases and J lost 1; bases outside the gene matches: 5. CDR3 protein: CASSPGQGKSYNSPLHF. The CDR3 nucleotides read TGTGCCAGCAGCCCGGGACAGGGGAAGTCCTATAATTCACCCCTCCACTTT.

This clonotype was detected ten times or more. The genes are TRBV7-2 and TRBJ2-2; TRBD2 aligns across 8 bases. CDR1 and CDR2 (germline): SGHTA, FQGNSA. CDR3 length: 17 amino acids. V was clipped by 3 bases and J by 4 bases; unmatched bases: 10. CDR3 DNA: TGTGCCAGCAGCTTCGAACCGGTCGGGGGGGCCACCGGGGAGCTGTTTTTT. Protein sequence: CASSFEPVGGATGELFF.

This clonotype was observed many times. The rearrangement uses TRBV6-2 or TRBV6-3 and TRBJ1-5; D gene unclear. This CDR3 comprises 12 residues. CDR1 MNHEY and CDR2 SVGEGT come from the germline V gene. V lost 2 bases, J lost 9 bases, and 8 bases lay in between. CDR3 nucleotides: TGTGCCAGCAGTTACGACTTAGGGCCCCAGCATTTT. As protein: CASSYDLGPQHF.

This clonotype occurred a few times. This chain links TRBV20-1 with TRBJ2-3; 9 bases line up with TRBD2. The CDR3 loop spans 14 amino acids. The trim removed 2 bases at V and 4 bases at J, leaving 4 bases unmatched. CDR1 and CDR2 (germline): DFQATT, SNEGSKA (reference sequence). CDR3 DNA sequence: TGCAGTGCTAGACTTGGCGGGGGGGCAGATACGCAGTATTTT. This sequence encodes CSARLGGGADTQYF.

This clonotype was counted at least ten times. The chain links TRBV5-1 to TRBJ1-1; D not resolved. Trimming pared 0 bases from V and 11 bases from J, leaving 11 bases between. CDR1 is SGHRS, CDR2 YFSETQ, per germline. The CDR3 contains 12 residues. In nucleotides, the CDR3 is TGCGCCAGCAGCTTGGGGCGCCGGAGGGCTTTCTTT. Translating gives CASSLGRRRAFF.

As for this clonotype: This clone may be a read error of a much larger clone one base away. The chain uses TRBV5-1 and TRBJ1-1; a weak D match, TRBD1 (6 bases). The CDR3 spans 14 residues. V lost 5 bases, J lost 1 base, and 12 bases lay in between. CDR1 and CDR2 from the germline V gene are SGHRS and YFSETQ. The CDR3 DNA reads TGCGCCAGCAGAAACAGGGCAGCGAACACTGAAGCTTTCTTT. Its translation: CASRNRAANTEAFF.